The clone carrying this TCR beta chain was counted between two and nine times. This sample was included in a study of cytomegalovirus exposure and HLA in healthy donors. Study summary: Researchers found that about four fifths of 398 genotyped donors fell within the Caucasian-associated ancestry cluster.

Trimming at V came to 7 bases and at J to 4 bases, leaving 11 bases not matched to a gene. The germline CDR1 and CDR2 sequences are SGDLS and YYNGEE. CDR3 length equals 15 residues. The PCR ran on 60 Vbeta and 13 Jbeta primers. Assay used: immunoSEQ multiplex PCR; TCRdb lists only in-frame clones, some missing. The sample holds 110,000 to 150,000 clones, roughly 9.7% seen once. The rearrangement uses TRBV9 and TRBJ2-1; TRBD2 agrees at 7 bases. The receptor's source is a man between 45 and 60 years old in good health and CMV-seronegative. The sample taken for sequencing was PBMCs. CDR3 DNA: TGTGCCAGCGGTTCCGGGACTACATCTTACAATGAGCAGTTCTTC. Translating it yields CASGSGTTSYNEQFF.